This T cell receptor beta chain originates from a study of blood T cell repertoires in COVID-19. Turning to the study itself: Material from acute and convalescent COVID-19 was sourced from the United States, Italy and Spain. PBMCs, B-cell-depleted T cells, or T cells were the source of the cDNA or gDNA that made up the material.

Germline V gives CDR1 SNHLY, CDR2 FYNNEI. V lost 3 bases, J lost 4 bases, and 9 bases stayed unmatched. This CDR3 has 15 amino acids. Those who participated ranged in age from about 18 to 95 years and resided in about 24 US areas. How the authors handled the data: For nucleated cells, counts were estimated from reference gene primer amplification. Repertoires were generated with immunoSEQ multiplex PCR, while TCRdb's copy carries only in-frame clones and drops some. V, J and clone size were drawn from that table, and D and trimming were deduced from the DNA. In the table there are some 230,000 clones, about 79% of which are singletons.

This sequence originates from a woman aged 40 to 50 with acute COVID-19. V and J are TRBV2 and TRBJ2-7; 7 bases are shared with TRBD2. Sequenced sample: PBMCs or T cells enriched from blood (not recorded which). Here the CDR3 reads CASSESGREGYEQYF. CDR3 nucleotides: TGTGCCAGCAGTGAGAGTGGCAGGGAGGGGTACGAGCAGTACTTC.